A selection of T cell receptor beta chains follows, all from one sample in a study of neurological immune-mediated disorders. TCRdb re-analysed the 5' RACE reads in MiXCR, keeping a single row per CDR3 protein. The sample has 95,000 or so distinct CDR3 sequences; around 3.3% are singletons. Sequences were obtained from PBMCs. The origin of the receptors is a woman between 18 and 29 years old with multiple sclerosis. Both conserved end residues are part of each CDR3. A D gene is named only where the DNA matches it firmly. Size is stated for part of the rows, as once, few or many counts, or as a class when the clone is expanded.

J: TRBJ1-4; V: TRBV7-9; size: many; D: -; DNA: TGTGCCAGCACCTCGGGGGGGTGGAATGAAAAACTGTTTTTT; CDR3: CASTSGGWNEKLFF
J: TRBJ1-2; V: TRBV7-9; size: few; D: -; DNA: TGTGCCAGCAGCGCAGACAGAATTAACTATGGCTACACCTTC; CDR3: CASSADRINYGYTF
J: TRBJ1-2; V: TRBV5-6; size: many; D: -; DNA: TGTGCCAGCAGCTTGGGCAGTATCTATGGCTACACCTTC; CDR3: CASSLGSIYGYTF
J: TRBJ2-1; V: TRBV10-3; size: many; D: -; DNA: TGTGCCATCAGTGGGAGGGGGGGTAGCTCCTACAATGAGCAGTTCTTC; CDR3: CAISGRGGSSYNEQFF
J: TRBJ1-1; V: TRBV20-1; size: many; D: TRBD1; DNA: TGCAGTGCTAGCAGGGACAGGGGACCTGAAGCTTTCTTT; CDR3: CSASRDRGPEAFF
J: TRBJ1-1; V: TRBV21-1; size: many; D: -; DNA: TGTGCCAGCAGCAAAGGAGGGGGGACTGAAGCTTTCTTT; CDR3: CASSKGGGTEAFF
J: TRBJ1-2; V: TRBV7-6; size: many; D: -; DNA: TGTGCCAGCAGCCCCGCCAGGAACCCAGGCGGGGGCTACACCTTC; CDR3: CASSPARNPGGGYTF
J: TRBJ1-4; V: TRBV7-9; size: few; D: -; DNA: TGTGCCAGCAGCTTACTAGCGGGAAATGAAAAACTGTTTTTT; CDR3: CASSLLAGNEKLFF
J: TRBJ2-5; V: TRBV29-1; size: many; D: -; DNA: TGCAGCGTTGAAATGGGGCAACATGGAGAGACCCAGTACTTC; CDR3: CSVEMGQHGETQYF
J: TRBJ2-1; V: TRBV4-1; size: many; D: TRBD2; DNA: TGCGCCAGCAGCCACCGGACTAGACACAATGAGCAGTTCTTC; CDR3: CASSHRTRHNEQFF
J: TRBJ1-1; V: TRBV25-1; size: many; D: -; DNA: TGTGCCAGCAGTGACGTTACAGGGTACGACACTGAAGCTTTCTTT; CDR3: CASSDVTGYDTEAFF
J: TRBJ2-7; V: TRBV6-6; size: many; D: -; DNA: TGTGCCAGCAGTCCCAGGGTATCCGAGCAGTACTTC; CDR3: CASSPRVSEQYF
J: TRBJ2-7; V: TRBV6-2/TRBV6-3; size: many; D: TRBD1; DNA: TGTGCCAGCAGGACGACAGGGGGTACCTACGAGCAGTACTTC; CDR3: CASRTTGGTYEQYF
J: TRBJ1-1; V: TRBV20-1; size: many; D: TRBD1; DNA: TGCAGTGCTGCAGGGGACAGGGGGCGAGCTTTCTTT; CDR3: CSAAGDRGRAFF
J: TRBJ2-7; V: TRBV7-9; size: many; D: -; DNA: TGTGCCAGCAGCCGAGCAGGGGTAACGGCGAGGGAGCAGTACTTC; CDR3: CASSRAGVTAREQYF
J: TRBJ1-3; V: TRBV20-1; size: many; D: -; DNA: TGCAGTGCTAGACTTGGATTGGGGGATCCCTCTGGAAACACCATATATTTT; CDR3: CSARLGLGDPSGNTIYF
J: TRBJ1-2; V: TRBV20-1; size: many; D: TRBD1; DNA: TGCAGGCACGGGACAGATTTTTATGGCTACACCTTC; CDR3: CRHGTDFYGYTF
J: TRBJ2-7; V: TRBV12-3/TRBV12-4; size: many; D: -; DNA: TGTGCCAGCAGTTTAAAACAGACTTACGAGCAGTACTTC; CDR3: CASSLKQTYEQYF
J: TRBJ1-4; V: TRBV4-3; size: many; D: TRBD1; DNA: TGCGCCAGCAGCCAAGATCTCGGACAGGGGACTAATGAAAAACTGTTTTTT; CDR3: CASSQDLGQGTNEKLFF
J: TRBJ1-2; V: TRBV20-1; size: many; D: -; DNA: TGCAGTGCACAGGAGGGGGCTAACTATGGCTACACCTTC; CDR3: CSAQEGANYGYTF
J: TRBJ1-2; V: TRBV2; size: many; D: -; DNA: TGTGCCAGCAGTCCTCGGGACTATGGCTACACCTTC; CDR3: CASSPRDYGYTF
J: TRBJ1-5; V: TRBV5-5; size: many; D: -; DNA: TGTGCCAGCAGCCCGGACGTTAGCAATCAGCCCCAGCATTTT; CDR3: CASSPDVSNQPQHF
J: TRBJ1-4; V: TRBV4-1; size: many; D: -; DNA: TGCGCCAGCAGCCAAGATAAGGAAAAACTGTTTTTT; CDR3: CASSQDKEKLFF
J: TRBJ1-2; V: TRBV7-2; size: many; D: -; DNA: TGTGCCAGCAGCTCCCCACGTCAAAACTATGGCTACACCTTC; CDR3: CASSSPRQNYGYTF
J: TRBJ2-5; V: TRBV24-1; size: many; D: TRBD2; DNA: TGTGCCACCAGTGATTCCCGCCCCCCCGCTAGCGGGTACCGAAGGGGCCAAGAGACCCAGTACTTC; CDR3: CATSDSRPPASGYRRGQETQYF
J: TRBJ1-2; V: TRBV6-1; size: many; D: -; DNA: TGTGCCAGCAGTGGACGGTGGACAGAGTATGGCTACACCTTC; CDR3: CASSGRWTEYGYTF
J: TRBJ2-7; V: TRBV20-1; size: many; D: TRBD1; DNA: TGCAGTGCCCGGACAGGGGTCGAGCAGTACTTC; CDR3: CSARTGVEQYF
J: TRBJ1-5; V: TRBV15; size: -; D: TRBD1; DNA: TGTGCCACCAGCAGAGAGATGGGACAGGGAAATCAGCCCCAGCATTTT; CDR3: CATSREMGQGNQPQHF
J: TRBJ2-1; V: TRBV10-3; size: few; D: -; DNA: TGTGCCATCACCTCGGCGTCGGGGGATGAGCAGTTCTTC; CDR3: CAITSASGDEQFF
J: TRBJ2-3; V: TRBV7-3; size: many; D: TRBD2; DNA: TGTGCCAGCAGCAAACTAGCGGGAGCAGATACGCAGTATTTT; CDR3: CASSKLAGADTQYF
J: TRBJ2-1; V: TRBV21-1; size: many; D: -; DNA: TGTGCCAGCAGCAAAGCTGGGGGCTCCTACAATGAGCAGTTCTTC; CDR3: CASSKAGGSYNEQFF
J: TRBJ2-1; V: TRBV27; size: many; D: TRBD1; DNA: TGTGCCAGCAGTAACCGGGACAGGGGGCTCGATGAGCAGTTCTTC; CDR3: CASSNRDRGLDEQFF
J: TRBJ2-2; V: TRBV7-8; size: many; D: -; DNA: TGTGCCAGCAGCGCTTACACCACCGGGGAGCTGTTTTTT; CDR3: CASSAYTTGELFF
J: TRBJ1-2; V: TRBV5-5; size: many; D: -; DNA: TGTGCCAGCAGCTTTTACGTGACCACTAACTATGGCTACACCTTC; CDR3: CASSFYVTTNYGYTF
J: TRBJ1-1; V: TRBV7-7; size: many; D: -; DNA: TGTGCCAGCAGCCGGACAGTGGGCACTGAAGCTTTCTTT; CDR3: CASSRTVGTEAFF
J: TRBJ1-6; V: TRBV20-1; size: many; D: -; DNA: TGCAGTGCTAGAGATTCCCAGGGGACATATAATTCACCCCTCCACTTT; CDR3: CSARDSQGTYNSPLHF
J: TRBJ2-3; V: TRBV7-9; size: many; D: -; DNA: TGTGCCACCAATGGGGATACGCAGTATTTT; CDR3: CATNGDTQYF
J: TRBJ2-1; V: TRBV7-2; size: many; D: -; DNA: TGTGCCAGCAGCTTAGAGGGACCTCGACGGAATGAGCAGTTCTTC; CDR3: CASSLEGPRRNEQFF
J: TRBJ2-1; V: TRBV20-1; size: many; D: TRBD2; DNA: TGCAGTGCAAGCCCTCTAGCGGGGGGGTACAATGAGCAGTTCTTC; CDR3: CSASPLAGGYNEQFF
J: TRBJ1-1; V: TRBV5-1; size: many; D: -; DNA: TGCGCCAGCAGACTGGGGGGGGCCACCGAAGCTTTCTTT; CDR3: CASRLGGATEAFF
J: TRBJ2-5; V: TRBV27; size: many; D: TRBD2; DNA: TGTGCCAGCAGTTTACCAAAGACTAGCGGGAGTGATGAAGAGACCCAGTACTTC; CDR3: CASSLPKTSGSDEETQYF
J: TRBJ1-2; V: TRBV4-1; size: many; D: -; DNA: TGCGCCAGCAGCCAGGACCCTCAAGTTAACTATGGCTACACCTTC; CDR3: CASSQDPQVNYGYTF